This is a list of T cell receptor beta chains from one sample in a study of blood T cells in healthy people across ages. TCRdb called the 5' RACE reads again in MiXCR, with one record for every CDR3 protein. The table includes about 540,000 distinct CDR3 sequences, 24% detected once. This same sample was also taken into another study, of T cells of mothers and their children.

The sequenced sample was blood. These receptors were taken from a boy aged 5-17 years in good health. Each CDR3 is given with its conserved first and last residue. The order of the fields is V gene, clone size, CDR3 protein. Expanded clones are given a class, and other clones once, few, many or no size at all.

>TRBV12-3/TRBV12-4|few
CASSLARGLARNEQFF
>TRBV29-1|.
CSVEDGAGQGAYEQYF
>TRBV7-9|few
CASSRHSSGGYNEQFF
>TRBV29-1|.
CSAGGGERETQYF
>TRBV7-2|.
CASSLDGTSGNNEQFF
>TRBV2|.
CASNGDTGTDTQYF
>TRBV11-2|few
CASSSIQGATGELFF
>TRBV6-4|many
CASSGLAGGNEQFF
>TRBV29-1|.
CSVWTFNEQFF
>TRBV7-2|.
CASIKLGAVNTEAFF
>TRBV28|few
CASSLLGNPSGF
>TRBV19|.
CASSDGSGLAYNEQFF
>TRBV18|few
CASSQGEKNIQYF
>TRBV12-3/TRBV12-4|few
CASRHRGGTNEKLFF
>TRBV7-2|many
CASRPGIGRKPYEQYF
>TRBV7-7|once
CASSPLLLNTEAFF
>TRBV27|.
CASSPFRRGLNMNTEAFF
>TRBV15|few
CATSREYGTGDYGYTF
>TRBV6-2/TRBV6-3|few
CASSRSWGFSYNEQFF
>TRBV12-3/TRBV12-4|.
CASRLAGDTEYF
>TRBV27|.
CASSSPGTRETQYF
>TRBV20-1|.
CSATPGTGPLVGTEAFF
>TRBV6-2/TRBV6-3|.
CASTIGRSSYNEQFF
>TRBV7-2|.
CASRLFSTSGSRSYNEQFF
>TRBV6-4|.
CASSEGREPNEQFF
>TRBV5-4|few
CASSSSGSAKNIQYF
>TRBV5-1|.
CASSLDRRRSTEAFF
>TRBV7-6|.
CASSLLNAGLLGTGELFF
>TRBV5-1|.
CASSPGTSGRLNSYNEQFF
>TRBV6-2/TRBV6-3|.
CASSPHYGTEETQYF
>TRBV6-6|few
CASSYSSGSPYNEQFF
>TRBV4-1|few
CASSQLAGDLFLFQETQYF
>TRBV4-3|few
CASSQDFPETVGANVLTF
>TRBV5-1|.
CASSHQQGRSYNEQFF
>TRBV2|.
CASSEAGPETQYF
>TRBV11-2|few
CASSLGLGEVGWTQYF
>TRBV20-1|.
CSAPTVTSGLMINEQYF
>TRBV29-1|few
CSVRRDTGELFF
>TRBV20-1|.
CSARDMGGGHTDTQYF
>TRBV5-8|.
CASSPGENSYNEQFF
>TRBV7-2|few
CASSLNHGNTEAFF
>TRBV28|few
CASTQRGQGSYGYTF
>TRBV20-1|.
CSATGQTWETQYF
>TRBV27|few
CASSFRDRGLGYNSPLHF
>TRBV10-3|.
CAISDATRDSHEQFF
>TRBV7-2|many
CASSFLGTEAFF
>TRBV15|.
CATSSLNRALIF
>TRBV9|.
CASSVSGDGSYEQYF
>TRBV5-1|.
CASSSGQGADEQYF
>TRBV28|.
CASSLTYRSYEQYF
>TRBV10-3|many
CAISESGGIQETQYF
>TRBV29-1|many
CSVGIGPTGELFF
>TRBV14|.
CASSPEGVPGPSSNEQFF
>TRBV12-3/TRBV12-4|.
CASRPGTGWDTEAFF
>TRBV3-1|.
CASSQVLSAPLEQYF
>TRBV20-1|.
CSARSTGNGATEQFF
>TRBV28|few
CASANLQGAISF